The 22 T cell receptor beta chains in this list originate from one sample, sequenced in a study of blood T cell repertoires in COVID-19. Generated by immunoSEQ multiplex PCR, the TCRdb table keeps only in-frame clones and is missing some. In the table there are fewer than 350,000 clones, around 91% of which are singletons. The material sequenced was PBMCs or T cells enriched from blood (not recorded which). The receptors were sampled from a woman between 35 and 50 years old who had recovered from COVID-19.

V is TRBV24-1 and J is TRBJ1-4; a possible D gene is TRBD1 (6 bases). The germline gives CDR1 KGHDR, CDR2 SFDVKD. V lost 2 bases, J lost 4 bases, and 13 bases lay in between. This CDR3 is built from 16 residues. In nucleotides, the CDR3 is TGTGCCACCAGTGATTCCCGAACAGGGCGTAATGAAAAACTGTTTTTT. Its translation: CATSDSRTGRNEKLFF.

CDR3 loop: CASSGGWGLGEQYF. DNA of the CDR3: TGTGCCAGCAGCGGTGGGTGGGGGCTCGGCGAGCAGTACTTC. This chain connects TRBV2 to TRBJ2-7; possible D gene TRBD1, 6 bases. Per germline, CDR1 SNHLY and CDR2 FYNNEI. The CDR3 totals 14 residues. V was shortened by 6 bases and J by 6 bases, with 18 bases between the two germline ends.

This sequence joins TRBV28 and TRBJ2-7, with 8 bases that match TRBD2. Germline-derived CDR1 and CDR2 are MDHEN and SYDVKM. CDR3 size: 14 residues. V was clipped by 6 bases and J by 0 bases; unmatched bases: 4. The DNA for the CDR3 is TGTGCCAGCAGAGTAGCGGGGAGCTCCTACGAGCAGTACTTC. This encodes CASRVAGSSYEQYF.

V and J are TRBV28 and TRBJ2-3; TRBD2 agrees at 8 bases. J was trimmed by 8 bases and V by 7 bases; bases with no gene match: 11. Per germline, CDR1 MDHEN and CDR2 SYDVKM. There are 14 residues in the CDR3. The CDR3 reads CASNPGGPPGTQYF. The CDR3 DNA reads as TGTGCCAGCAATCCGGGGGGGCCGCCAGGTACGCAGTATTTT.

V gene TRBV4-1 combines with J gene TRBJ2-7; 7 positions match TRBD1. The V gene's germline CDR1 is MGHRA and CDR2 YSYEKL. CDR3 length: 16 amino acids. The ends lost 0 bases at V and 5 bases at J; junction bases unmatched: 10. The CDR3 DNA sequence: TGCGCCAGCAGCCAAGATACCGGCGAGGGGGCGGACGAGCAGTACTTC. This translates into CASSQDTGEGADEQYF.

This chain uses TRBV9 with TRBJ2-1; D is perhaps TRBD1 (6 bases). V shed 0 bases and J shed 0 bases, with 10 bases lying between them. The CDR3 loop spans 16 amino acids. Per germline, CDR1 SGDLS and CDR2 YYNGEE. This CDR3 is CASSVVGTHSYNEQFF. In nucleotides, the CDR3 is TGTGCCAGCAGCGTAGTGGGGACACACTCCTACAATGAGCAGTTCTTC.

The genes are TRBV29-1 and TRBJ2-1, with TRBD1 matching 7 bases. This CDR3 is built from 12 residues. The germline V gene has CDR1 SQVTM and CDR2 ANQGSEA. V gave up 7 bases and J gave up 6 bases; unmatched junction bases: 6. CDR3 nucleotides: TGCAGCGCTCGACAGGGTCCCAATGAGCAGTTCTTC. Translating gives CSARQGPNEQFF.

In this sample, this clone turned up a few times. This CDR3 reads CASSPLTGGTEAFF. The CDR3 DNA sequence: TGTGCCAGCTCACCATTGACAGGGGGCACTGAAGCTTTCTTT. The V call is TRBV18, the J call TRBJ1-1; 9 bases line up with TRBD1. Per the germline V gene, CDR1 is KGHSH and CDR2 is LQKENI. The CDR3 length is 14 residues. V shed 2 bases, J shed 4 bases, and the junction held 2 bases outside the gene matches. Full variable domain (remainder filled in from reference TRBV18 and TRBJ1-1): NAGVMQNPRHLVRRRGQEARLRCSPMKGHSHVYWYRQLPEEGLKFMVYLQKENIIDESGMPKERFSAEFPKEGPSILRIQQVVRGDSAAYFCASSPLTGGTEAFFGQGTRLTVV.

The chain employs TRBV10-1 and TRBJ2-3; 7 positions match TRBD2. The J segment lost 3 bases and the V segment lost 0 bases, leaving 12 bases of the junction unmatched. The germline CDR1 and CDR2 sequences are WNHNN and SYGVQD (reference sequence). There are 18 residues in the CDR3. CDR3 DNA sequence: TGCGCCAGCAGTGAGTCGAGCAGCGGGGAGGCCGGGACAGATACGCAGTATTTT. Its translation: CASSESSSGEAGTDTQYF.

The rearrangement links TRBV30 to TRBJ2-1, with 10 bases identical to TRBD2. This CDR3 comprises 16 residues. With 1 base clipped from V and 6 bases from J, the junction kept 9 bases outside the gene matches. Germline CDR1 GTSNPN, CDR2 SVGIG (reference sequence). CDR3: CAWSAWSSGSSNEQFF. CDR3 DNA: TGTGCCTGGAGTGCCTGGTCTAGCGGGAGCAGCAATGAGCAGTTCTTC.

V usage is TRBV9 and J usage is TRBJ1-3; weak D call: TRBD1 (6 bases). Germline assignment: CDR1 SGDLS and CDR2 YYNGEE. This CDR3 region has 17 residues. The V end lost 0 bases, the J end lost 4 bases, and 17 bases lay between the germline ends. The CDR3 is CASSVAGAGAGGNTIYF. In nucleotides, the CDR3 is TGTGCCAGCAGCGTAGCTGGGGCAGGGGCCGGGGGAAACACCATATATTTT.

V gene TRBV3-1 (or the pseudogene TRBV3-2) combines with J gene TRBJ2-7, with D perhaps TRBD2 (6 bases). V was trimmed by 2 bases and J by 0 bases, leaving 11 bases between them. CDR3 size: 15 residues. CDR1 and CDR2 (germline): LGHDT, YNNKEL (reference sequence). This CDR3 is CASSQSGGYSYEQYF. CDR3 bases: TGTGCCAGCAGCCAATCCGGGGGATACTCCTACGAGCAGTACTTC.

This clone was seen ten or more times. The rearrangement links TRBV7-9 to TRBJ2-1, with 8 bases lining up with TRBD1. Germline trimming cut 8 bases from V and 10 bases from J; bases unmatched to any gene: 4. This CDR3 contains 11 residues. The V gene's germline CDR1 is SEHNR and CDR2 FQNEAQ (reference sequence). The CDR3 DNA is TGTGCCAGCTCAGGGGGCGCGGAGCAGTTCTTC. Its protein product is CASSGGAEQFF. Based on the CDR3 plus reference TRBV7-9 and TRBJ2-1, the full variable domain is DTGVSQNPRHKITKRGQNVTFRCDPISEHNRLYWYRQTLGQGPEFLTYFQNEAQLEKSRLLSDRFSAERPKGSFSTLEIQRTEQGDSAMYLCASSGGAEQFFGPGTRLTVL.

This chain uses TRBV7-3 with TRBJ1-1; 9 bases match TRBD1. V trimming: 5 bases; J trimming: 5 bases; junction bases outside the gene matches: 3. The CDR3 covers 13 residues. Germline CDR1 SGHTA, CDR2 FQGTGA. CDR3 nucleotides: TGTGCCAGCAGCCGGGACAGGGATACTGAAGCTTTCTTT. The encoded protein is CASSRDRDTEAFF. The full variable domain, rest sourced from reference TRBV7-3 and TRBJ1-1, is GAGVSQTPSNKVTEKGKYVELRCDPISGHTALYWYRQSLGQGPEFLIYFQGTGAADDSGLPNDRFFAVRPEGSVSTLKIQRTERGDSAVYLCASSRDRDTEAFFGQGTRLTVV.

The chain combines TRBV5-8 with TRBJ1-5; 7 nucleotides line up with TRBD1. The CDR3 has 14 residues. Trimming cost V 2 bases and J 4 bases; bases outside gene matches: 3. Per germline, CDR1 SGHTS and CDR2 YDEGEE. The CDR3 reads CASSLGTANQPQHF. Written as DNA, the CDR3 is TGTGCCAGCAGCTTAGGGACAGCTAATCAGCCCCAGCATTTT.

Remarks on this clone: This specimen includes other DNA sequences encoding the same CDR3. The V call is TRBV29-1, the J call TRBJ1-2, with TRBD1 matching over 8 bases. CDR3 length: 12 amino acids. Germline trimming cut 7 bases from V and 2 bases from J; bases unmatched to any gene: 3. Germline loops: CDR1 SQVTM, CDR2 ANQGSEA. The CDR3 DNA is TGCAGCGCCTCAGGGGGCAACTATGGCTACACCTTC. Its translation is CSASGGNYGYTF.

This chain connects TRBV28 to TRBJ1-6; 8 nucleotides align to TRBD1. The CDR3 contains 16 residues. Germline-derived CDR1 and CDR2 are MDHEN and SYDVKM. With 8 bases clipped from V and 7 bases from J, the junction kept 13 bases outside the gene matches. This CDR3 is CASGLPPGQENSPLHF. The CDR3 DNA follows: TGTGCCAGCGGACTACCACCGGGACAGGAGAATTCACCCCTCCACTTT.

This chain's CDR3 is CAWSVDGGTYNEQFF. The CDR3 DNA follows: TGTGCCTGGAGTGTTGACGGGGGAACATACAATGAGCAGTTCTTC. This rearrangement joins TRBV30 to TRBJ2-1; D might be TRBD2 (6 bases). The CDR3 runs to 15 residues. CDR1 and CDR2 from the germline V gene are GTSNPN and SVGIG (reference sequence). V lost 0 bases to trimming and J lost 4 bases, with 13 bases between them. The full variable domain, in which reference TRBV30 and TRBJ2-1 provide the parts outside the CDR3, is SQTIHQWPATLVQPVGSPLSLECTVEGTSNPNLYWYRQAAGRGLQLLFYSVGIGQISSEVPQNLSASRPQDRQFILSSKKLLLSDSGFYLCAWSVDGGTYNEQFFGPGTRLTVL.

The chain couples TRBV28 to TRBJ2-5, with TRBD1 matching over 9 bases. V shed 6 bases and J 2 bases; nucleotides not matched to a gene: 10. Germline assignment: CDR1 MDHEN and CDR2 SYDVKM. The CDR3 is 16 amino acids. The DNA for the CDR3 is TGTGCCAGCAGCCTTCCCGGGACAGGGATTCAAGAGACCCAGTACTTC. Translating it yields CASSLPGTGIQETQYF.

V usage is TRBV6-6 and J usage is TRBJ2-1, with 8 positions matching TRBD1. Germline CDR1 and CDR2: MNHNY and SVGAGI (reference sequence). J was trimmed by 4 bases and V by 5 bases; bases with no gene match: 13. The CDR3 is 17 amino acids. The DNA for the CDR3 is TGTGCCAGCAGTCTTACCAGGCGGGGACAGGATTACAATGAGCAGTTCTTC. It is translated as CASSLTRRGQDYNEQFF.

This chain uses TRBV27 with TRBJ2-3; 7 nucleotides match TRBD2. The CDR3 length is 14 residues. Trimming cost V 6 bases and J 3 bases; bases outside gene matches: 6. In germline, CDR1 is MNHEY, CDR2 SMNVEV (reference sequence). The CDR3 reads CASSPYGGTDTQYF. As DNA, the CDR3 is TGTGCCAGCAGCCCCTACGGGGGGACAGATACGCAGTATTTT.

The V gene is TRBV28, the J gene TRBJ2-2; TRBD2 matches 7 bases. The germline CDR1 and CDR2 sequences are MDHEN and SYDVKM. V was clipped by 5 bases and J by 4 bases; unmatched bases: 13. The length of the CDR3 is 17 residues. In DNA form, the CDR3 reads TGTGCCAGCAGTCCCCCGGAGCGCTTAGCGGGCACCGGGGAGCTGTTTTTT. Protein product: CASSPPERLAGTGELFF.